This T cell receptor beta chain stems from a study of cytomegalovirus exposure and HLA in healthy donors. PCR used 60 Vbeta primers and 13 Jbeta primers. The data were produced by immunoSEQ multiplex PCR, yet TCRdb's version contains in-frame clones alone and is incomplete. Altogether 110,000 or so clones are present, more than 9.5% being singletons, with the ten largest covering more than 15%. Only a few counts were recorded for this clone. The CDR3 is made up of 14 amino acids. Trimming removed 6 bases from V and 8 bases from J; junction bases left unmatched: 4. Germline lookup yields CDR1 MNHNY and CDR2 SVGAGI (reference sequence).

Material for sequencing was PBMCs. J is TRBJ2-3 and V is TRBV6-6; 14 bases agree with TRBD2. The origin of this receptor is a man aged 35 to 55 in good health and CMV-seropositive. CDR3 DNA sequence: TGTGCCAGCAGGTCCGGACTAGCGGGAGGTACGCAGTATTTT. Translation gives CASRSGLAGGTQYF.